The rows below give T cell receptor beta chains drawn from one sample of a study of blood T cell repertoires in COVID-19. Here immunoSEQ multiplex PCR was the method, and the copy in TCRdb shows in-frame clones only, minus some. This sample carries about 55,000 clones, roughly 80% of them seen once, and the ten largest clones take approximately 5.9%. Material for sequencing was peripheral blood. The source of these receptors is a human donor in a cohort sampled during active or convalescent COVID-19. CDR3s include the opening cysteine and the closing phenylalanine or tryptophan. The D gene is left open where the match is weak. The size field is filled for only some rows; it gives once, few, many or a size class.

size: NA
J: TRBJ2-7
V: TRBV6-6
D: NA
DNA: TGTGCCAGCAGTTGGGGGGGCGGGTACGAGCAGTACTTC
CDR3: CASSWGGGYEQYF

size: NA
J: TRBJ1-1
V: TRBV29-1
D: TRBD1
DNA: TGCAGCGTGAGTCGGGACAGCAGCACTAACACTGAAGCTTTCTTT
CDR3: CSVSRDSSTNTEAFF

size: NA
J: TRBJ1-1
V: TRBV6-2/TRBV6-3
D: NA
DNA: TGTGCCAGCAGTTCGAGGGTTTACACTGAAGCTTTCTTT
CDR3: CASSSRVYTEAFF

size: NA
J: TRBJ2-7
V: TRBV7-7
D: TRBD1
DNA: TGTGCTAGCAGCCCCGGGACAGGGCGGAGCGAGCAGTACTTC
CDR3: CASSPGTGRSEQYF

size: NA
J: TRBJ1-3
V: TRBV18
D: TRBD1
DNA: TGTGCCAGCTCACCTACCAAAGACAGGGTATCCGGAAACACCATATATTTT
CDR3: CASSPTKDRVSGNTIYF

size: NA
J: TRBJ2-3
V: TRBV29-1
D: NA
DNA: TGCAGCGCATCACAGGGAATAGGAACAGATACGCAGTATTTT
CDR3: CSASQGIGTDTQYF

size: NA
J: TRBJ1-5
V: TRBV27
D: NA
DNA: TGTGCCAGCAGTCCGGACACGCTTAGCAATCAGCCCCAGCATTTT
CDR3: CASSPDTLSNQPQHF

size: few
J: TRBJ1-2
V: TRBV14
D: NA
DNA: TGTGCCAGCAGCCAAGCCGGGAGGGCCTTTGGCTACACCTTC
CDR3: CASSQAGRAFGYTF

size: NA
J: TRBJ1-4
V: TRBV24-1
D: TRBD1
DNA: TGTGCCACCATTATCGGTTCAGGGGGGAATGAAAAACTGTTTTTT
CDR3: CATIIGSGGNEKLFF

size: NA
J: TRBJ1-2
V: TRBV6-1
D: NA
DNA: TGTGCCAGCAATGAACAGGGCACGAGCTATGGCTACACCTTC
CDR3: CASNEQGTSYGYTF

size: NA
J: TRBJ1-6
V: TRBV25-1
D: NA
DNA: TGTGCCAGCAGTGATCTGCTAGGTAATTCACCCCTCCACTTT
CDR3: CASSDLLGNSPLHF

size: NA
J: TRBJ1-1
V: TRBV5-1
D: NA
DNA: TGCGCCAGCAGCTCGGGCTTGGCGGGGCACACTGAAGCTTTCTTT
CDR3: CASSSGLAGHTEAFF

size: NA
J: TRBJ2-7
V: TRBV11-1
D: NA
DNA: TGTGCCAGCAGCTTATCTTTTTACATAACCCACGAGCAGTACTTC
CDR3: CASSLSFYITHEQYF

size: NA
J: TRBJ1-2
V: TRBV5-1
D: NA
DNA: TGCGCCAGCAGCTTGGCGAGAGCTAACTATGGCTACACCTTC
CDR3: CASSLARANYGYTF

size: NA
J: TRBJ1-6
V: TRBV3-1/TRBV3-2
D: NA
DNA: TGTGCCAGCAGCCAAGGGGGGCAGGGCAATTCACCCCTCCACTTT
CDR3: CASSQGGQGNSPLHF

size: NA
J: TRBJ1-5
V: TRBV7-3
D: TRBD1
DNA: TGTGCCAGCAGCTTAGGGTTTCCGACAGGGGAGCATAGGAATCAGCCCCAGCATTTT
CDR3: CASSLGFPTGEHRNQPQHF

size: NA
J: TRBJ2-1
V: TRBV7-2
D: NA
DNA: TGTGCCAGCAGCCCGGACACCCTCCACAATGAGCAGTTCTTC
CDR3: CASSPDTLHNEQFF

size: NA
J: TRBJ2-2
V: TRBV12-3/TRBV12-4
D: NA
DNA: TGTGCCGCTCGGAGGGGGAACACCGGGGAGCTGTTTTTT
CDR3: CAARRGNTGELFF

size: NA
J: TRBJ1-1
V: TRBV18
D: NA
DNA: TGTGCCAGCTCACCCGGGAGGACTGAAGCTTTCTTT
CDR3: CASSPGRTEAFF

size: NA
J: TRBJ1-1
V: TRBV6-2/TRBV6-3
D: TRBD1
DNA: TGTGCCAGCAGATACAGGGGGGGCACTGAAGCTTTCTTT
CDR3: CASRYRGGTEAFF

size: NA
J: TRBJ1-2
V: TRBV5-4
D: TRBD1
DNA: TGTGCCAGCAGACCGTCCGGGACAGGGGTACGTAAGGATGGCTACACCTTC
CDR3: CASRPSGTGVRKDGYTF

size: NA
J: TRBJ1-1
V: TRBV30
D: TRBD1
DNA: TGTGCCTGGAGAATCCGGGACAGGGGGCGCGGGGTGAGAACTGAAGCTTTCTTT
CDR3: CAWRIRDRGRGVRTEAFF

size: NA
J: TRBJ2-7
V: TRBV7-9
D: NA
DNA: TGTGCCAGCAGCTTGAATCTACCGGTGCAGTACTTC
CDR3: CASSLNLPVQYF

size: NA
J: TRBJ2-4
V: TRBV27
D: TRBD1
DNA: TGTGCCAGCAGTCCCGGGACAGCCGGATTTAAAAACATTCAGTACTTC
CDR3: CASSPGTAGFKNIQYF

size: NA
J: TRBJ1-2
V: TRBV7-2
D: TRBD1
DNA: TGTGCCAGCAGCTTAGAGGGGACAGGGGTCGGGGGCTACACCTTC
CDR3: CASSLEGTGVGGYTF